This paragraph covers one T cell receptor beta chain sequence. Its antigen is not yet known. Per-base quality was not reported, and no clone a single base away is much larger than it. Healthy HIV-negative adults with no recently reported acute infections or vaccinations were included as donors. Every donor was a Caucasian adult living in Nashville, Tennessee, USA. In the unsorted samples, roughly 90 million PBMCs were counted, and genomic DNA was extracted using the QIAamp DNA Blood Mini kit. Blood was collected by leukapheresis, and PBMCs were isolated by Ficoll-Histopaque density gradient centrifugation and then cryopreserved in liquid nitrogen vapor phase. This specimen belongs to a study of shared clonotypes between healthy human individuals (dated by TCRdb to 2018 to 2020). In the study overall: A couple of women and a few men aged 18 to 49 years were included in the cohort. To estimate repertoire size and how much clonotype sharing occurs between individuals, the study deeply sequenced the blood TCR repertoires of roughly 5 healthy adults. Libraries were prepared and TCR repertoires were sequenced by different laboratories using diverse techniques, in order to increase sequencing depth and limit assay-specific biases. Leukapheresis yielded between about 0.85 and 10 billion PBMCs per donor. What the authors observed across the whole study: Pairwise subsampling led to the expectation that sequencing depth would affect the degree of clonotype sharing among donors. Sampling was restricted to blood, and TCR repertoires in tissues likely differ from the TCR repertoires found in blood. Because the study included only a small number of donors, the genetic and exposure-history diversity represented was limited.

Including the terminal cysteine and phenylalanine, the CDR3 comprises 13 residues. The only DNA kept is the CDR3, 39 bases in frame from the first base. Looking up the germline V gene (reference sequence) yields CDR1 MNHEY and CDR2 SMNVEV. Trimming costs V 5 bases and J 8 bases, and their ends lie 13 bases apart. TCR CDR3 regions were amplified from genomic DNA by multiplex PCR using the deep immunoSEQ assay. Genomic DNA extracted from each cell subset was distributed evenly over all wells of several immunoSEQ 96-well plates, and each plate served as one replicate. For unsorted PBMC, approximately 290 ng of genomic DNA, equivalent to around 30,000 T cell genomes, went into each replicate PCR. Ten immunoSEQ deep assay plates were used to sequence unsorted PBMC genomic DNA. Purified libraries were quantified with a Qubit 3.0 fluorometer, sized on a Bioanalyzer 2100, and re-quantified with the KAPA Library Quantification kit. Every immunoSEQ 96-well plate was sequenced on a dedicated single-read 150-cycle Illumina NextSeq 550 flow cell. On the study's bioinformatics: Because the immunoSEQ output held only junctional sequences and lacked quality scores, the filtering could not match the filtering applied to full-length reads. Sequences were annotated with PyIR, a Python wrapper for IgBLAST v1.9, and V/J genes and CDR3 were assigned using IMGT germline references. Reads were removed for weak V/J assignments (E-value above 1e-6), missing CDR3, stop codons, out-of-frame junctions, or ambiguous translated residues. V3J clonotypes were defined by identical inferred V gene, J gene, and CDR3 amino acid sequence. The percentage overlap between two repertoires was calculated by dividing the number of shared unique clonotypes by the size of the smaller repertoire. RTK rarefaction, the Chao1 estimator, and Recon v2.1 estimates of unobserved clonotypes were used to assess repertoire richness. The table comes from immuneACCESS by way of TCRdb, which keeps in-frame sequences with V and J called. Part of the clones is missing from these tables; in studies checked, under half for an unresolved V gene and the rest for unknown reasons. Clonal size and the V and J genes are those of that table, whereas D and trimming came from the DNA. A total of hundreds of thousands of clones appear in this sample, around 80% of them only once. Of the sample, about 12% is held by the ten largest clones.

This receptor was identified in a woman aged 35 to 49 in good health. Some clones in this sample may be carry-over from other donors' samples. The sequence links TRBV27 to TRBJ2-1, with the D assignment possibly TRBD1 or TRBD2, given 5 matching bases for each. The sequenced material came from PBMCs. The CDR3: CASSLGVSHEQFF. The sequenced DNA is TGTGCCAGCAGTCTGGGGGTCTCCCATGAGCAGTTCTTC.